This T cell receptor (beta chain) was recovered during a study of blood T cell repertoires in COVID-19. V was cut by 1 base and J by 4 bases, with 16 bases left in between. The germline V gene encodes CDR1 LGHNA and CDR2 YNFKEQ. CDR3 size: 16 residues. The method was immunoSEQ multiplex PCR; TCRdb's version includes in-frame clones alone and lacks a portion of them. This sample has 250,000 to 350,000 clones, with roughly 86% found just once. Sample: PBMCs or T cells enriched from blood (not recorded which). This sequence joins TRBV4-2 and TRBJ1-2; D perhaps matches TRBD1 (5 bases). The clonotype was recovered from a young woman who had recovered from COVID-19. In DNA form, the CDR3 reads TGTGCCAGCAGCCAAGGACCAGGGAACGCCTTCTATGGCTACACCTTC. It specifies CASSQGPGNAFYGYTF.